This T cell receptor (beta chain) was captured by sequencing in a study of control samples from healthy donors and cancer patients. J lost 5 bases, V lost 5 bases, and 6 bases had no gene match. CDR3 length equals 14 residues. CDR1 SNHLY and CDR2 FYNNEI come from the germline V gene. Sequenced by immunoSEQ multiplex PCR; TCRdb stores in-frame clones only, minus some. The table includes fewer than 500,000 clones, roughly 90% detected once. This clonotype was sampled from a man aged 40-50 years with head and neck cancer. The chain uses TRBV2 and TRBJ2-5, with TRBD2 matching 9 bases. The sequencing input was PBMCs. CDR3 region: CASSRTSAGETQYF. For the CDR3, the DNA is TGTGCCAGCAGTAGGACTAGCGCCGGGGAGACCCAGTACTTC.